Listed below are T cell receptor beta chains from one sample, sequenced in a study of PD-L1 blockade in urothelial cancer. The table came from immunoSEQ multiplex PCR; TCRdb's copy has only in-frame clones and leaves some out. This table holds tens of thousands of clones, approximately 88% found once. This specimen consisted of PBMCs, obtained around atezolizumab (anti-PD-L1) treatment. The receptors derive from a man between 50 and 59 years old with urothelial cancer. Each CDR3 is given with its conserved first and last residue. A D gene is named only where the DNA matches it firmly. A clone size is listed for some rows: how often the clone was seen (once, few, many), or a class if it is expanded.

j_call clone_size v_call d_call cdr3_nt cdr3_aa
TRBJ2-1 NA TRBV11-2 TRBD2 TGTGCCAGCAGCCCTAGCGGGATCCTCTACAATGAGCAGTTCTTC CASSPSGILYNEQFF
TRBJ2-1 NA TRBV18 NA TGTGCCAGCTCACCTCTAGCGTCCTCCTACAATGAGCAGTTCTTC CASSPLASSYNEQFF
TRBJ2-1 NA TRBV5-4 NA TGTGCCAGCAGCTTGTATGGTAGCAATGAGCAGTTCTTC CASSLYGSNEQFF
TRBJ2-1 NA TRBV10-3 NA TGTGCCATCAGTGCAAGGGGGAGTGGATCTCACCAACGGGAGCAGTTCTTC CAISARGSGSHQREQFF
TRBJ2-3 once TRBV27 NA TGTGCCAGCAGTTTACGTTATCGAGGTAATAGCCACACAGATACGCAGTATTTT CASSLRYRGNSHTDTQYF
TRBJ2-7 few TRBV18 NA TGTGCCAGCTCACCCGGGGAGGACTACGAGCAGTACTTC CASSPGEDYEQYF
TRBJ2-7 NA TRBV28 TRBD2 TGTGCCAGCAGTCCCCGGAGGGGCGGGAGAAATACCTTAAACTACGAGCAGTACTTC CASSPRRGGRNTLNYEQYF
TRBJ2-3 NA TRBV5-1 NA TGCGCCAGCAGCTCGGCGGGGAGCACAGATACGCAGTATTTT CASSSAGSTDTQYF
TRBJ1-2 NA TRBV5-1 NA TGCGCCAGCAGCTTGGGGACAGTTGGGACTAAACTATATGGCTACACCTTC CASSLGTVGTKLYGYTF
TRBJ2-2 NA TRBV6-1 NA TGTGCCAGCAGTGGGGTGGCGGGTTGGGCGAACACCGGGGAGCTGTTTTTT CASSGVAGWANTGELFF